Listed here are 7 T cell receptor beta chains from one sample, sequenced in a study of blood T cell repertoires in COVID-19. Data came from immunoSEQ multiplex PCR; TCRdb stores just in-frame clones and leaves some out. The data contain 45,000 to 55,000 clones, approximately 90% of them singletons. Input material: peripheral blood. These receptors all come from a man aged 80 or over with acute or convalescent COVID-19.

CDR3 in amino acids: CASTPLGGSGYTF. CDR3 bases: TGCGCCAGCACGCCCCTGGGAGGGTCGGGCTACACCTTC. The chain couples TRBV5-1 to TRBJ1-2, with unresolved D. CDR3 length equals 13 residues. CDR1 SGHRS and CDR2 YFSETQ come from the germline V gene. Trimming took off 6 bases at V and 8 bases at J, with 17 bases between the two ends.

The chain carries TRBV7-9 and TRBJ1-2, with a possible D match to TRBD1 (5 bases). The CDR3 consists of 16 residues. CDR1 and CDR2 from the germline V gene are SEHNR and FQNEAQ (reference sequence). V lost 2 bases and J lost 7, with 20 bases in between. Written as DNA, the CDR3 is TGTGCCAGCAGCTTAAGTGTGGACCAGGGAGGTTCTGGCTACACCTTC. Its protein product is CASSLSVDQGGSGYTF. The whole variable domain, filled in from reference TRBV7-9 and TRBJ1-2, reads DTGVSQNPRHKITKRGQNVTFRCDPISEHNRLYWYRQTLGQGPEFLTYFQNEAQLEKSRLLSDRFSAERPKGSFSTLEIQRTEQGDSAMYLCASSLSVDQGGSGYTFGSGTRLTVV.

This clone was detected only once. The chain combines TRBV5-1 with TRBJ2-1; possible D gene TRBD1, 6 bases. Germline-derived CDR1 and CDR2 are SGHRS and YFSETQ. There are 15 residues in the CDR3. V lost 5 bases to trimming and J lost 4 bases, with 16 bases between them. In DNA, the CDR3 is TGCGCCAGCAGGCCCGGGCAGGGGACGTACAATGAGCAGTTCTTC. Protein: CASRPGQGTYNEQFF.

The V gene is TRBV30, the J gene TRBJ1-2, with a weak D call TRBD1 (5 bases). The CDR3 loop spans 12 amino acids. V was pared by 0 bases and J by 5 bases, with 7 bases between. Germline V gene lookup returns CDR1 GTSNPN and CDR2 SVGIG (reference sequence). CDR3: CAWSVGGYGYTF. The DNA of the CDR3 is TGTGCCTGGAGTGTCGGGGGTTATGGCTACACCTTC.

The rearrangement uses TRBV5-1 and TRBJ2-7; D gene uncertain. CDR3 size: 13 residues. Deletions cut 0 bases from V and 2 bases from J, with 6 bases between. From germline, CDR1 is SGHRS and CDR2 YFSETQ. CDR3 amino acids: CASSLVAPYEQYF. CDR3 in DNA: TGCGCCAGCAGCTTGGTGGCTCCCTACGAGCAGTACTTC.

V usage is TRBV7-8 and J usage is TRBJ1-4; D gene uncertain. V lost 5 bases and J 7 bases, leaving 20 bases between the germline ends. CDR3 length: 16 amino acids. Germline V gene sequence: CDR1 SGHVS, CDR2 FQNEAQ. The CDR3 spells CASSHYWAPGSEKLFF. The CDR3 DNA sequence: TGTGCCAGCAGCCACTATTGGGCCCCGGGGAGTGAAAAACTGTTTTTT.

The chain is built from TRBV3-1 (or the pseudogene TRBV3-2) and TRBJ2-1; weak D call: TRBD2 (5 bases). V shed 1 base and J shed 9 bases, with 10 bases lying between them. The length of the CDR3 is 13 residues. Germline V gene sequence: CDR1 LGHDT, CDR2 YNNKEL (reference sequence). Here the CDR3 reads CASSQGRSPEQFF. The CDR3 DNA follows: TGTGCCAGCAGCCAAGGGAGGAGTCCTGAGCAGTTCTTC.